The 30 T cell receptor beta chains below were found in one sample sequenced in a study of Ad26.COV2.S vaccination and SARS-CoV-2 variants (dated by TCRdb to 2020 to 2023). The treatment or condition label corresponds to: roughly 20 received Ad26.COV2.S at low or high dose, single or two shots; 5 received placebo; per-sample allocation not given. For vaccine and placebo recipients, repertoires were sequenced using samples collected on day 63 after the first injection. The protocol used for the library was the immunoSEQ multiplex PCR assay. Sourced from immuneACCESS, this table was stored by TCRdb with only in-frame sequences that have V and J called. A share of the clones is absent; for the studies checked, an unresolved V gene accounts for under half, and the remainder has no known explanation. A total of around 300,000 clones appear in this sample, roughly 90% of them only once. Approximately 5% of the sample lies in the top ten.

Specimen: peripheral blood, collected in a trial of Ad26.COV2.S vaccine versus placebo. All receptors derive from a person between 18 and 65 years old who received the Ad26.COV2.S COVID-19 vaccine or a placebo.

The chain uses TRBV19 and TRBJ2-2, with D perhaps matching TRBD1 or TRBD2 (5 bases each). The V gene lost 5 bases and the J gene lost 1 base, with 17 bases spanning the gap. Germline CDR1 reads LNHDA; CDR2 reads SQIVND (reference sequence). The CDR3 consists of 17 residues. This CDR3 is CASSSRDALKNTGELFF. The CDR3 coding sequence is TGTGCCAGTAGTTCCCGGGACGCCCTAAAGAACACCGGGGAGCTGTTTTTT.

This clone was found a few times. The V and J genes are TRBV2 and TRBJ1-2; 7 nucleotides match TRBD1. This CDR3 has 12 residues. V shed 8 bases and J 7 bases; nucleotides not matched to a gene: 7. Looked up from germline, CDR1 is SNHLY and CDR2 is FYNNEI. The CDR3 nucleotides read TGTGCCAGCTCGACAGGGTTATTTGGCTACACCTTC. This sequence encodes CASSTGLFGYTF.

V and J are TRBV7-9 and TRBJ2-7; D ambiguous. The V gene lost 1 base and the J gene lost 2 bases, with 12 bases spanning the gap. The germline V gene encodes CDR1 SEHNR and CDR2 FQNEAQ (reference sequence). This CDR3 is 15 amino acids long. The CDR3, as DNA: TGTGCCAGCAGCTTAGGTGTCGGGCAGGCCTACGAGCAGTACTTC. It yields the protein CASSLGVGQAYEQYF.

V and J are TRBV12-5 and TRBJ1-1; D not certain. Trimming left V 0 bases short and J 11 bases short, with 16 bases between. Germline V gives CDR1 LGHNT, CDR2 FRNRAP. The CDR3 length is 14 residues. CDR3 in DNA: TGTGCTAGTGGTTTGGTACCCGGTCCGGTTGCGGCTTTCTTT. Translating gives CASGLVPGPVAAFF.

This chain connects TRBV28 to TRBJ2-5; 10 nucleotides agree with TRBD1. The CDR3 is 15 amino acids. The trim removed 5 bases at V and 3 bases at J, leaving 6 bases unmatched. Germline V lookup: CDR1 MDHEN, CDR2 SYDVKM. Written as DNA, the CDR3 is TGTGCCAGCAGTACGCCGGGACAGGGGAAAGAGACCCAGTACTTC. Amino acids: CASSTPGQGKETQYF.

The chain recombines TRBV2 with TRBJ1-1; D not certain. V lost 5 bases to trimming and J lost 3 bases, with 10 bases between them. CDR3 length equals 13 residues. Germline V gene sequence: CDR1 SNHLY, CDR2 FYNNEI. DNA for the CDR3: TGTGCCAGCAGTATACGCAGAGACACTGAAGCTTTCTTT. This codes for CASSIRRDTEAFF.

The V gene is TRBV20-1, the J gene TRBJ2-7; TRBD1 might be the D (5 bases). The CDR3 is 13 amino acids. Germline loops: CDR1 DFQATT, CDR2 SNEGSKA (reference sequence). V was trimmed by 3 bases and J by 4 bases, leaving 13 bases between them. This CDR3 is CSASTQGWYEQYF. CDR3 coding DNA: TGCAGTGCTAGTACGCAGGGTTGGTACGAGCAGTACTTC.

The rearrangement links TRBV27 to TRBJ1-2; TRBD1 agrees at 11 bases. J lost 7 bases, V lost 5 bases, and 15 bases had no gene match. The CDR3 contains 17 residues. CDR1 MNHEY and CDR2 SMNVEV come from the germline V gene (reference sequence). CDR3 region: CASSTSLIGQGAAGYTF. The CDR3 region has the DNA TGTGCCAGCAGTACCAGCCTTATCGGACAGGGGGCTGCTGGCTACACCTTC.

The chain links TRBV4-1 to TRBJ2-1, with 9 nucleotides matching TRBD1. Germline CDR1 and CDR2: MGHRA and YSYEKL. This CDR3 region has 15 residues. J lost 8 bases, V lost 1 base, and 6 bases had no gene match. CDR3 bases: TGCGCCAGCAGCCAAGGCCGGGACAGGGCTGATGAGCAGTTCTTC. Translation gives CASSQGRDRADEQFF.

This chain uses TRBV28 with TRBJ1-3; 7 nucleotides line up with TRBD1. Trimming took 1 base from V and 5 from J; bases not matched to a gene: 5. This CDR3 is 15 amino acids long. Germline V gives CDR1 MDHEN, CDR2 SYDVKM. CDR3: CASSLFGQARNTIYF. The CDR3 DNA reads TGTGCCAGCAGTTTATTCGGACAGGCAAGAAACACCATATATTTT.

The chain couples TRBV7-9 to TRBJ1-2, with 12 bases lining up with TRBD1. The CDR3 sequence is 17 residues long. Looked up from germline, CDR1 is SEHNR and CDR2 is FQNEAQ (reference sequence). The junction had 6 bases not matched to a gene; V was cut back by 4 bases and J by 0 bases. CDR3: CASSSRDRGRPNYGYTF. The DNA of the CDR3 is TGTGCCAGCAGCTCCCGGGACAGGGGGCGGCCTAACTATGGCTACACCTTC.

J is TRBJ1-2 and V is TRBV19, with TRBD1 as a possible D gene (5 bases). CDR3 length: 15 residues. V gave up 3 bases and J gave up 3 bases, with 14 bases separating them. The germline V gene encodes CDR1 LNHDA and CDR2 SQIVND (reference sequence). For the CDR3, the DNA is TGTGCCAGTAGTATTCGGGGCAGGGTCGACTATGGCTACACCTTC. Amino acid sequence: CASSIRGRVDYGYTF.

This clone was observed once. This CDR3 reads CASSPYTGTGTQQYF. In nucleotides, the CDR3 is TGTGCCAGCAGTCCCTACACCGGGACAGGAACGCAGCAGTACTTC. V gene TRBV6-6 combines with J gene TRBJ2-7; TRBD1 agrees at 8 bases. The germline V gene encodes CDR1 MNHNY and CDR2 SVGAGI (reference sequence). The CDR3 runs 15 residues. V dropped 5 bases and J dropped 8; count of bases not matched to a gene: 14.

This clone was seen once. The chain combines TRBV28 with TRBJ1-2; D is ambiguous. CDR1 and CDR2 (germline): MDHEN, SYDVKM. The V gene lost 10 bases and the J gene lost 2 bases, with 14 bases spanning the gap. The CDR3 runs to 13 residues. The CDR3 DNA sequence: TGTGCCACCAAAACCCATTTAAACTATGGCTACACCTTC. Amino acid sequence: CATKTHLNYGYTF.

The genes are TRBV19 and TRBJ2-1; D may be TRBD2 (5 bases). Germline assignment: CDR1 LNHDA and CDR2 SQIVND (reference sequence). Trimming shortened V by 7 bases and J by 0 bases, and 13 bases separated the two germline ends. This CDR3 is built from 15 residues. CDR3 coding DNA: TGTGCCAGTAAGACTACCTATAGCTCCTACAATGAGCAGTTCTTC. This encodes CASKTTYSSYNEQFF.

The J gene is TRBJ2-2, the V gene TRBV24-1; 10 bases fit TRBD2. The V segment lost 1 base and the J segment 7 bases; nucleotides outside the gene matches: 8. The CDR3 consists of 17 residues. Germline values: CDR1 KGHDR, CDR2 SFDVKD. The CDR3 DNA sequence: TGTGCCACCAGTGATTTCGGTAGCGGGAGGAAAAACGGGGAGCTGTTTTTT. Its protein is CATSDFGSGRKNGELFF.

This rearrangement joins TRBV6-1 to TRBJ2-5; tentatively, D is TRBD1 or TRBD2 (5 bases each). V was cut by 4 bases and J by 2 bases, with 17 bases left in between. This CDR3 contains 16 residues. Looked up from germline, CDR1 is MNHNS and CDR2 is SASEGT. In DNA, the CDR3 is TGTGCCAGCAGTGGGGGGTTGGGACGGGCACAAGAGACCCAGTACTTC. Translated: CASSGGLGRAQETQYF.

The chain couples TRBV3-1 (or the pseudogene TRBV3-2) to TRBJ2-7; D is possibly TRBD1 (6 bases). The germline gives CDR1 LGHDT, CDR2 YNNKEL (reference sequence). CDR3 length: 12 residues. The V end was cut by 2 bases, the J end by 7 bases, with 9 bases between. In DNA, the CDR3 is TGTGCCAGCAGCCAAACAGGGCTTGAGCAGTACTTC. Translation: CASSQTGLEQYF.

The chain combines TRBV15 with TRBJ2-5; 11 positions agree with TRBD1. The CDR3 is 16 residues long. In germline, CDR1 is LNHNV, CDR2 YYDKDF (reference sequence). V was pared by 0 bases and J by 4 bases, with 4 bases of the junction left unmatched. The CDR3: CATSRDLGTGGETQYF. The CDR3, as DNA: TGTGCCACCAGCAGAGATCTGGGGACAGGGGGAGAGACCCAGTACTTC.

This sequence joins TRBV28 and TRBJ2-1, with D uncertain. CDR3 length: 14 amino acids. Germline CDR1 MDHEN, CDR2 SYDVKM. Trimming left V 5 bases short and J 5 bases short, with 13 bases between. The CDR3 region has the DNA TGTGCCAGCAGTCTACGGACGGGTGACAATGAGCAGTTCTTC. This gives the protein CASSLRTGDNEQFF. Based on the CDR3 plus reference TRBV28 and TRBJ2-1, the full variable domain is DVKVTQSSRYLVKRTGEKVFLECVQDMDHENMFWYRQDPGLGLRLIYFSYDVKMKEKGDIPEGYSVSREKKERFSLILESASTNQTSMYLCASSLRTGDNEQFFGPGTRLTVL.

This clone appeared a single time. The rearrangement joins TRBV19 to TRBJ1-2; 8 nucleotides match TRBD1. This CDR3 contains 16 residues. After removal of 3 bases from V and 4 bases from J, the junction contained 10 bases not matched to a gene. Germline CDR1 is LNHDA and CDR2 is SQIVND (reference sequence). CDR3 nucleotides: TGTGCCAGTAGTATCTCCCGGGACAGGTATTTCTATGGCTACACCTTC. Residues: CASSISRDRYFYGYTF.

The chain uses TRBV7-6 and TRBJ2-7; 7 bases fit TRBD2. The germline CDR1 and CDR2 sequences are SGHVS and FNYEAQ. Trimming at V came to 3 bases and at J to 4 bases, leaving 15 bases not matched to a gene. There are 17 residues in the CDR3. CDR3: CASSLEGGDPFPYEQYF. CDR3 nucleotide sequence: TGTGCCAGCAGCTTGGAGGGAGGGGACCCTTTTCCTTACGAGCAGTACTTC. The full variable domain, its missing parts supplied by reference TRBV7-6 and TRBJ2-7, is GAGVSQSPRYKVTKRGQDVALRCDPISGHVSLYWYRQALGQGPEFLTYFNYEAQQDKSGLPNDRFSAERPEGSISTLTIQRTEQRDSAMYRCASSLEGGDPFPYEQYFGPGTRLTVT.

V and J are TRBV29-1 and TRBJ1-5, with unresolved D. V dropped 7 bases and J dropped 6 bases, with 16 bases sitting between them. CDR1 SQVTM and CDR2 ANQGSEA come from the germline V gene. This CDR3 has 13 amino acids. CDR3 amino acids: CSGWLGSPQPQHF. The DNA for the CDR3 is TGCAGCGGGTGGCTTGGAAGTCCTCAGCCCCAGCATTTT.

The chain employs TRBV3-1 (or the pseudogene TRBV3-2) and TRBJ1-2; D is possibly TRBD1 (5 bases). Trimming shortened V by 0 bases and J by 4 bases, and 12 bases separated the two germline ends. This CDR3 is built from 15 residues. CDR1 LGHDT and CDR2 YNNKEL come from the germline V gene (reference sequence). CDR3 sequence reads: CASSQDHRTSYGYTF. The CDR3 coding sequence is TGTGCCAGCAGCCAAGACCACAGGACGAGCTATGGCTACACCTTC.

A single count supports this clone. The V and J genes are TRBV6-6 and TRBJ2-3; D remains unclear. V gave up 6 bases and J gave up 2 bases, with 12 bases separating them. CDR1 MNHNY and CDR2 SVGAGI come from the germline V gene (reference sequence). The CDR3 totals 14 residues. The chain's CDR3 is CASRQGRYTDTQYF. DNA of the CDR3: TGTGCCAGCAGACAAGGTCGGTACACAGATACGCAGTATTTT.

This chain links TRBV23-1 with TRBJ2-2; D perhaps matches TRBD1 (5 bases). TRBV23-1 is designated an ORF whose function remains uncertain. The CDR3 runs 16 residues. V was pared by 6 bases and J by 2 bases, with 16 bases between. The CDR3 DNA reads as TGCGCCAGCAGCCCCGACAGACCCACAAACACCGGGGAGCTGTTTTTT. Residues: CASSPDRPTNTGELFF.

The V gene is TRBV9, the J gene TRBJ2-7; 7 bases fit TRBD1. The germline V gene encodes CDR1 SGDLS and CDR2 YYNGEE. This CDR3 is 16 amino acids long. V lost 3 bases, J lost 2 bases, and 11 bases stayed unmatched. As DNA, the CDR3 is TGTGCCAGCAGCGGAATTCCGGGACAGCCTCCCTACGAGCAGTACTTC. The encoded protein is CASSGIPGQPPYEQYF.

The V call is TRBV6-6, the J call TRBJ1-5, with D hard to call. The CDR3 is 13 amino acids. V lost 8 bases and J 0 bases, leaving 8 bases between the germline ends. Germline values: CDR1 MNHNY, CDR2 SVGAGI (reference sequence). CDR3 region: CASRRNSNQPQHF. CDR3 in DNA: TGTGCCAGCCGAAGGAATAGCAATCAGCCCCAGCATTTT.

This clone has a single count. The J gene is TRBJ2-1, the V gene TRBV28; D gene uncertain. In germline, CDR1 is MDHEN, CDR2 SYDVKM. The V end lost 3 bases, the J end lost 0 bases, and 15 bases lay between the germline ends. CDR3 length: 17 residues. CDR3 in amino acids: CASSFSPGDDSYNEQFF. Written as DNA, the CDR3 is TGTGCCAGCAGTTTCTCCCCGGGCGACGACTCCTACAATGAGCAGTTCTTC.

V gene TRBV2 combines with J gene TRBJ2-3; the D is unclear. Per the germline V gene, CDR1 is SNHLY and CDR2 is FYNNEI. The CDR3 extends over 14 amino acids. Trimming took off 8 bases at V and 6 bases at J, with 18 bases between the two ends. The CDR3 sequence is CASGLGPLGDTQYF. The CDR3 DNA sequence: TGTGCCAGCGGCCTAGGACCTCTTGGGGATACGCAGTATTTT.